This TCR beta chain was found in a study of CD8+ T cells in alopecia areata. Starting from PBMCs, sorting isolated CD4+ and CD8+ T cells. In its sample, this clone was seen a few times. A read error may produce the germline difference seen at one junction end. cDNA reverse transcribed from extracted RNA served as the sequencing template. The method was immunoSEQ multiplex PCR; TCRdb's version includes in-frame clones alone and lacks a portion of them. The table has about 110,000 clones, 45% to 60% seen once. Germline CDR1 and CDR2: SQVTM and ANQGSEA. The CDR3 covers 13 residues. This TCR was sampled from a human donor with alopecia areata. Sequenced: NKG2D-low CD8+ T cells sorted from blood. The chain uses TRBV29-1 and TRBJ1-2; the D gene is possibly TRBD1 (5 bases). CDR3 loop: CSVEGVGAYGYTF. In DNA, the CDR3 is TGCAGCGTCGAAGGGGTAGGGGCCTATGGCTACACCTTC.